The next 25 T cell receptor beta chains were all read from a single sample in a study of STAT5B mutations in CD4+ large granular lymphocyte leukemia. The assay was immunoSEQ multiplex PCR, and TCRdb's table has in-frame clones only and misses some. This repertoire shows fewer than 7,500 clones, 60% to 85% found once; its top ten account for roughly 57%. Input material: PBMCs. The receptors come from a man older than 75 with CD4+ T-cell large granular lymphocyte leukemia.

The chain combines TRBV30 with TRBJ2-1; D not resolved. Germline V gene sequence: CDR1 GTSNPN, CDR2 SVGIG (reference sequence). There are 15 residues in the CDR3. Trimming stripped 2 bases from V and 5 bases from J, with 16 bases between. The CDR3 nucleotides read TGTGCCTGGAGTCGTGCTAGAATGGCACACAATGAGCAGTTCTTC. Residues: CAWSRARMAHNEQFF.

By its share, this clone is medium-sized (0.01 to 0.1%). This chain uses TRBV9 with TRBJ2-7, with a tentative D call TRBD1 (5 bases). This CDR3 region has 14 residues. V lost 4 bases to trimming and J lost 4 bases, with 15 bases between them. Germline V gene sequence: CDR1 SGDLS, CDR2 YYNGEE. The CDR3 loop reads CASSPGHRRYEQYF. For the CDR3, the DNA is TGTGCCAGCAGCCCAGGACACCGAAGGTACGAGCAGTACTTC.

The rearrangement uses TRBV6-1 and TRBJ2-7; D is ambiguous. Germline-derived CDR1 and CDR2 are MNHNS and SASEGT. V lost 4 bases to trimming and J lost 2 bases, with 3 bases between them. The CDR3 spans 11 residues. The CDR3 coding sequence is TGTGCCAGCAGTGGGGCCTACGAGCAGTACTTC. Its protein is CASSGAYEQYF.

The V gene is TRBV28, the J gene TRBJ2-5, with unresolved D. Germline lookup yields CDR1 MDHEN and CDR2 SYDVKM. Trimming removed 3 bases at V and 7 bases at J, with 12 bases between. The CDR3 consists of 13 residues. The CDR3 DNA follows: TGTGCCAGCAGTTTCCCGACTGCCAGGACCCAGTACTTC. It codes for CASSFPTARTQYF.

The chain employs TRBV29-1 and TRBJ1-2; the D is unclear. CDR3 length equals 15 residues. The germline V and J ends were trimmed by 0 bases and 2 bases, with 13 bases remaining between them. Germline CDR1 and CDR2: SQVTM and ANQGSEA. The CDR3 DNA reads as TGCAGCGTTGAAGACCCCTATGGGGAGAACTATGGCTACACCTTC. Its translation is CSVEDPYGENYGYTF.

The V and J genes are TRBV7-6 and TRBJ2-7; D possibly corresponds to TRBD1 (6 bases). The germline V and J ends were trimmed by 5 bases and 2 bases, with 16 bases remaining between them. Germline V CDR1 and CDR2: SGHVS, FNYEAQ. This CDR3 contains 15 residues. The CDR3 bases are TGTGCCAGCAGCCTTGGACAGCTTACGACCTACGAGCAGTACTTC. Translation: CASSLGQLTTYEQYF.

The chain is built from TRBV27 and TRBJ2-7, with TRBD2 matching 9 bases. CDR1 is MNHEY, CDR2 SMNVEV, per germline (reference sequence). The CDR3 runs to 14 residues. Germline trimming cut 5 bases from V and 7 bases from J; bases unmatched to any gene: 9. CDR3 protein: CASSPREGLGEQYF. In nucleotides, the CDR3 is TGTGCCAGCAGTCCGCGGGAGGGCCTTGGTGAGCAGTACTTC.

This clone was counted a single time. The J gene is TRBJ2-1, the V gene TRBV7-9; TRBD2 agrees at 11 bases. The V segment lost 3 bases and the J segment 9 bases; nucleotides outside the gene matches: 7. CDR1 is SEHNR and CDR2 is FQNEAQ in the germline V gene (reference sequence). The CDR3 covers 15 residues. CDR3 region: CASSLTSGAYIEQFF. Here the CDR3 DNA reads TGTGCCAGCAGCTTGACTAGCGGGGCCTATATTGAGCAGTTCTTC.

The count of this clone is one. The CDR3: CASSLGGDSNQPQHF. The CDR3 DNA is TGTGCCAGCAGCTTAGGCGGAGATAGCAATCAGCCCCAGCATTTT. The V and J genes are TRBV11-2 and TRBJ1-5; D gene unclear. There are 15 residues in the CDR3. The ends were cut back, 1 base at V and 0 bases at J, with 7 bases in the middle. The V gene's germline CDR1 is SGHAT and CDR2 FQNNGV.

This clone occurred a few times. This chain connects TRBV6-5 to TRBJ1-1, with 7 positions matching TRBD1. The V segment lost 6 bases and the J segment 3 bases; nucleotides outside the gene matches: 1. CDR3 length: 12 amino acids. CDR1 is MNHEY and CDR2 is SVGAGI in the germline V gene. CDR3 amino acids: CASRGQYTEAFF. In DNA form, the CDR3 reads TGTGCCAGCAGGGGACAGTACACTGAAGCTTTCTTT.

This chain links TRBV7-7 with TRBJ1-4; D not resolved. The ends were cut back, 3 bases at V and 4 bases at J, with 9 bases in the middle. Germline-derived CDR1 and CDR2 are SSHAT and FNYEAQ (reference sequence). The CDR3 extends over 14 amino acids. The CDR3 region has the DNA TGTGCCAGCAGCTTTGGCAGAGATAATGAAAAACTGTTTTTT. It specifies CASSFGRDNEKLFF.

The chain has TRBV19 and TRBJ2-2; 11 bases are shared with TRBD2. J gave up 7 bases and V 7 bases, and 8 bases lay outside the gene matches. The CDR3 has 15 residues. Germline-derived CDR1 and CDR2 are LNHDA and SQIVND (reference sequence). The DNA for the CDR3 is TGTGCCAGTAAGGGGCTAGCGGGGGGATTCGGGGAGCTGTTTTTT. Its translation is CASKGLAGGFGELFF.

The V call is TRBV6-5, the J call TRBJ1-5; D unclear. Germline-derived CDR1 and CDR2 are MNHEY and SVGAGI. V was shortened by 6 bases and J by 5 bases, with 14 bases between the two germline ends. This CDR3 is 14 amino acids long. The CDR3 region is CASSQRVDHQPQHF. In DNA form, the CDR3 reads TGTGCCAGCAGCCAAAGGGTTGATCATCAGCCCCAGCATTTT.

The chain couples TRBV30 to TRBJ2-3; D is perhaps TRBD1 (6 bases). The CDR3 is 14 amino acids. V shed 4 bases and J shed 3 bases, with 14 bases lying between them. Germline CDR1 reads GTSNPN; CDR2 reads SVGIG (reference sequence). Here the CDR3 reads CAWTGTLNTDTQYF. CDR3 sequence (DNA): TGTGCCTGGACGGGGACACTGAATACAGATACGCAGTATTTT.

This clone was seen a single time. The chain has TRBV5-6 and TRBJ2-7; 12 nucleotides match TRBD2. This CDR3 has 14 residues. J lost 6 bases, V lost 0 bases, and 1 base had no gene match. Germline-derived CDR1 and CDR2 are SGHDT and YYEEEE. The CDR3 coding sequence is TGTGCCAGCAGCTTGGCACTAGCGGGGGGCGAGCAGTACTTC. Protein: CASSLALAGGEQYF.

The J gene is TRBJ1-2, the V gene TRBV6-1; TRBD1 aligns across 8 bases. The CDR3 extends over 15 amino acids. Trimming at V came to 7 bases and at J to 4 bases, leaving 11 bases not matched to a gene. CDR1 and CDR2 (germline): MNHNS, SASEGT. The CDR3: CASTFGQGLGYGYTF. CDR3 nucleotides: TGTGCCAGCACCTTCGGACAGGGTCTGGGCTATGGCTACACCTTC.

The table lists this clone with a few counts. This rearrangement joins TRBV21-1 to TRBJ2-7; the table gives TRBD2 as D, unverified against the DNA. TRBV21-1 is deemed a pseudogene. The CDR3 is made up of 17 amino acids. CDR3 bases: TGTGCCAGCAGCTTCCGCGGAGCCCTCAAGAAGGTCTACGAGCAGTACTTC. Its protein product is CASSFRGALKKVYEQYF.

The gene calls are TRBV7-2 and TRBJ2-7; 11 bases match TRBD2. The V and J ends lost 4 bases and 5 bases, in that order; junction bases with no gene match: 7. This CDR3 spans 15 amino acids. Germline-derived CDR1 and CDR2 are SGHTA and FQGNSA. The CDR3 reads CASSWGGLAANEQYF. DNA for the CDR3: TGTGCCAGCAGCTGGGGGGGACTAGCGGCCAACGAGCAGTACTTC.

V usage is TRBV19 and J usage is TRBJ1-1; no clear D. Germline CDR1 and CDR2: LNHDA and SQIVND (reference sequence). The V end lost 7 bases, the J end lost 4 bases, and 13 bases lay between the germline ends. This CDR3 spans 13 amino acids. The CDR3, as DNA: TGTGCCAGTAACTTTTTGATCGGCACTGAAGCTTTCTTT. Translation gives CASNFLIGTEAFF.

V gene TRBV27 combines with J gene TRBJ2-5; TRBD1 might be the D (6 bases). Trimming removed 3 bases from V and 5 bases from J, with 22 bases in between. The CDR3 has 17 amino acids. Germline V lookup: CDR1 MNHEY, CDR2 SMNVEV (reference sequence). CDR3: CASSFQNPTGYYETQYF. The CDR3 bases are TGTGCCAGCAGTTTCCAAAACCCTACAGGGTATTACGAGACCCAGTACTTC.

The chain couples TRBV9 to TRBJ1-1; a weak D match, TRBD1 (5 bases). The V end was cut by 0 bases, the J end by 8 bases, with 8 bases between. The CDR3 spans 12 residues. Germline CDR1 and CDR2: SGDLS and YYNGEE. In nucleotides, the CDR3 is TGTGCCAGCAGCGTAGTGGGGCGAGAAGCTTTCTTT. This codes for CASSVVGREAFF.

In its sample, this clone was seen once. CDR3 coding DNA: TGTGCCAGCAGTTATGTGATCGTAAAGGGGGCGGGAGATACGCAGTATTTT. Encoded protein: CASSYVIVKGAGDTQYF. The chain combines TRBV5-8 with TRBJ2-3; the match to TRBD1 covers 7 bases. CDR1 is SGHTS and CDR2 is YDEGEE in the germline V gene. V lost 5 bases, J lost 5 bases, and 17 bases stayed unmatched. There are 17 residues in the CDR3.

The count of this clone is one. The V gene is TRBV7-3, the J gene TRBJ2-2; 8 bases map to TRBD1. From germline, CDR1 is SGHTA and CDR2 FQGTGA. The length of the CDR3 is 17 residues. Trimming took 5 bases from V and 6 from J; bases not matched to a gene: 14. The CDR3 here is CASSPDRETAWAGELFF. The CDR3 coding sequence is TGTGCCAGCAGCCCGGACAGGGAGACGGCTTGGGCCGGGGAGCTGTTTTTT.

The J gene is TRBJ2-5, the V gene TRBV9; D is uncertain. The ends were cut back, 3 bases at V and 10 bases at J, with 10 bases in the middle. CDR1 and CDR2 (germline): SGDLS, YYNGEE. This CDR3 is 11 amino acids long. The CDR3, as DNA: TGTGCCAGCAGCGCGGGTAGGGTCCAGTACTTC. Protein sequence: CASSAGRVQYF.

The CDR3: CSVEGAMEGGTYNEQFF. The DNA of the CDR3 is TGCAGCGTTGAAGGTGCGATGGAGGGAGGCACTTACAATGAGCAGTTCTTC. The chain recombines TRBV29-1 with TRBJ2-1, with D perhaps matching TRBD2 (6 bases). Germline loops: CDR1 SQVTM, CDR2 ANQGSEA. This CDR3 comprises 17 residues. Between the trimmed V and J ends, which lost 1 base and 4 bases, there was a span of 20 bases.